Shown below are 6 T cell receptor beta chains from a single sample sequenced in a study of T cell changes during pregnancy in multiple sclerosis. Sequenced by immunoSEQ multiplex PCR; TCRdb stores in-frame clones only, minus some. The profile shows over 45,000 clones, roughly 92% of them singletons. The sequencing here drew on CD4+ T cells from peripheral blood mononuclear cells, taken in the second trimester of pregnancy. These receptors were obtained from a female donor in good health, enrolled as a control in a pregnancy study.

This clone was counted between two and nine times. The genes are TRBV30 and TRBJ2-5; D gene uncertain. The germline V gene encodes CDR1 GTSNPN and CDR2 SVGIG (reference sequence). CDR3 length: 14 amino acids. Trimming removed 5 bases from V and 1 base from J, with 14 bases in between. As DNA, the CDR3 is TGTGCCTGGGGGTTGCAGGCCATCCAAGAGACCCAGTACTTC. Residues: CAWGLQAIQETQYF.

The CDR3 bases are TGTGCCAGCAGCTTACAGGGAGGTGAGCAGTTCTTC. Protein product: CASSLQGGEQFF. The V gene is TRBV7-3, the J gene TRBJ2-1; D possibly corresponds to TRBD2 (6 bases). Germline CDR1 reads SGHTA; CDR2 reads FQGTGA. Trimming removed 2 bases from V and 9 bases from J, with 8 bases in between. The CDR3 runs to 12 residues.

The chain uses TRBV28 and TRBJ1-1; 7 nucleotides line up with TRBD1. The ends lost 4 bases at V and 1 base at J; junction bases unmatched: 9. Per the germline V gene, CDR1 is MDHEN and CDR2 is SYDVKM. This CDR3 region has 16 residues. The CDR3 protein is CASSSPPGTANTEAFF. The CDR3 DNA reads TGTGCCAGCAGTTCACCACCAGGGACAGCGAACACTGAAGCTTTCTTT.

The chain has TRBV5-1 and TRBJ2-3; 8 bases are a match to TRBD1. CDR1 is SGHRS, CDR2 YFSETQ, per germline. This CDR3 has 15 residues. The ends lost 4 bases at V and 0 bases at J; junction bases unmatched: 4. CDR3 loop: CASSQDRASTDTQYF. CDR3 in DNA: TGCGCCAGCAGCCAGGACAGGGCTAGCACAGATACGCAGTATTTT.

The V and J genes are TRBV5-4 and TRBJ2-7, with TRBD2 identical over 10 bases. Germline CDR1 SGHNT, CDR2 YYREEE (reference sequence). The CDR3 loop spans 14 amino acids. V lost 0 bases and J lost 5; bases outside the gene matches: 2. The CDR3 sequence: CASSLGLAGDEQYF. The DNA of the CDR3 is TGTGCCAGCAGCTTGGGACTAGCGGGTGACGAGCAGTACTTC.

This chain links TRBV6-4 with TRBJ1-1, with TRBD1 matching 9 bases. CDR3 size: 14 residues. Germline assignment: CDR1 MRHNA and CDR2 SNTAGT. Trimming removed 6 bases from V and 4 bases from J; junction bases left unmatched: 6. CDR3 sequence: CASSEQGAGTEAFF. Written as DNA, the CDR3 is TGTGCCAGCAGCGAACAGGGGGCTGGCACTGAAGCTTTCTTT.